The 4 T cell receptor beta chains reported below all come from one sample, sequenced in a study of T cell changes during pregnancy in multiple sclerosis. Profiling relied on immunoSEQ multiplex PCR, and the TCRdb table lists in-frame clones only, not all of them. The table has tens of thousands of clones, around 90% seen once. Specimen: CD4+ T cells from peripheral blood mononuclear cells, collected after pregnancy. The receptors come from a female donor in good health, enrolled as a control in a pregnancy study.

This chain connects TRBV19 to TRBJ1-5, with 8 bases that match TRBD1. After removal of 8 bases from V and 4 bases from J, the junction contained 7 bases not matched to a gene. Germline V gives CDR1 LNHDA, CDR2 SQIVND (reference sequence). This CDR3 has 14 amino acids. Written as DNA, the CDR3 is TGTGCCAGTGCTGACAGGGGTCGAAATCAGCCCCAGCATTTT. Translation gives CASADRGRNQPQHF. The full variable domain, with the rest looked up from reference TRBV19 and TRBJ1-5, is DGGITQSPKYLFRKEGQNVTLSCEQNLNHDAMYWYRQDPGQGLRLIYYSQIVNDFQKGDIAEGYSVSREKKESFPLTVTSAQKNPTAFYLCASADRGRNQPQHFGDGTRLSIL.

This clone was counted only a few times. This CDR3 reads CASSDRRQGDTQYF. CDR3 sequence (DNA): TGTGCCAGCAGTGATCGCCGACAGGGGGATACGCAGTATTTT. The rearrangement uses TRBV6-4 and TRBJ2-3, with 8 positions matching TRBD1. The germline V gene has CDR1 MRHNA and CDR2 SNTAGT. With 3 bases clipped from V and 6 bases from J, the junction kept 5 bases outside the gene matches. The CDR3 contains 14 residues.

V gene TRBV5-1 combines with J gene TRBJ1-4; D gene unclear. CDR1 and CDR2 (germline): SGHRS, YFSETQ. The CDR3 sequence is 16 residues long. V was cut by 4 bases and J by 5 bases, with 18 bases left in between. CDR3 loop: CASSPYPTRVNEKLFF. CDR3 sequence (DNA): TGCGCCAGCAGCCCATACCCGACGAGGGTGAATGAAAAACTGTTTTTT.

This clone showed up just once. The chain combines TRBV28 with TRBJ1-2, with D uncertain. V was trimmed by 5 bases and J by 2 bases, leaving 12 bases between them. Germline loops: CDR1 MDHEN, CDR2 SYDVKM. The CDR3 is 14 amino acids. The CDR3 here is CASSLVFANYGYTF. The CDR3 nucleotides read TGTGCCAGCAGTCTAGTGTTCGCGAACTATGGCTACACCTTC.